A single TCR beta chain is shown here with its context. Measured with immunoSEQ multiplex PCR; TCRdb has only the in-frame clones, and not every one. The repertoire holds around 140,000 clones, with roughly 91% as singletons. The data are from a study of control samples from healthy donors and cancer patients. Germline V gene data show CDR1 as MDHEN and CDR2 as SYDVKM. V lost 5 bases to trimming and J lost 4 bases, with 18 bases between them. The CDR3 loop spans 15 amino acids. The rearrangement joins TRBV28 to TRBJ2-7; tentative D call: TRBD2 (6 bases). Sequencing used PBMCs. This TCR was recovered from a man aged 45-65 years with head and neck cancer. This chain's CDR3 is CASSTTGGPGYEQYF. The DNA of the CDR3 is TGTGCCAGCAGTACTACCGGAGGGCCGGGTTACGAGCAGTACTTC.